These 22 T cell receptor beta chains originate from one sample sequenced in a study of cytomegalovirus exposure and HLA in healthy donors. The PCR used 60 Vbeta and 13 Jbeta primers. The table came from immunoSEQ multiplex PCR; TCRdb's copy has only in-frame clones and leaves some out. Found here are approximately 190,000 clones, 75% to 80% of them singletons; the top ten hold about 5.6%. Sequencing input: PBMCs. The receptors were sampled from a woman aged 25-40 years in good health and CMV-seropositive.

This clone occurred once. This sequence joins TRBV2 and TRBJ2-3; TRBD2 matches at 9 bases. Germline CDR1 is SNHLY and CDR2 is FYNNEI. This CDR3 spans 14 amino acids. Unmatched junction bases numbered 10, after V lost 11 bases and J lost 4 bases. The CDR3 nucleotides are TGTGCCTCGTCGACGGGACTAGCCCCAGATACGCAGTATTTT. It codes for CASSTGLAPDTQYF.

The chain is built from TRBV6-5 and TRBJ1-1; TRBD1 matches 9 bases. Losses at the gene ends were 6 bases for V and 3 bases for J; bases not matched to a gene: 8. Germline lookup yields CDR1 MNHEY and CDR2 SVGAGI. The CDR3 runs 15 residues. CDR3 protein: CASRLNRGRDTEAFF. The DNA of the CDR3 is TGTGCCAGCAGACTAAACAGGGGGCGCGACACTGAAGCTTTCTTT.

J is TRBJ1-5 and V is TRBV6-5; no clear D. Per the germline V gene, CDR1 is MNHEY and CDR2 is SVGAGI. Trimming removed 6 bases at V and 5 bases at J, with 11 bases between. There are 13 residues in the CDR3. The CDR3: CASRRGWDQPQHF. The DNA for the CDR3 is TGTGCCAGCAGACGAGGTTGGGATCAGCCCCAGCATTTT.

CDR3 protein: CASSQEALALEQGEQFF. For the CDR3, the DNA is TGTGCCAGCAGCCAAGAAGCCCTCGCGTTGGAGCAGGGTGAGCAGTTCTTC. This sequence joins TRBV4-2 and TRBJ2-1; tentative D call: TRBD1 (5 bases). V lost 0 bases and J 9 bases, leaving 21 bases between the germline ends. Germline V gives CDR1 LGHNA, CDR2 YNFKEQ. The CDR3 covers 17 residues.

CDR3 sequence reads: CSVAVGRDTEAFF. CDR3 sequence (DNA): TGCAGCGTTGCGGTGGGCAGGGACACTGAAGCTTTCTTT. The V call is TRBV29-1, the J call TRBJ1-1, with D tentatively TRBD1 (5 bases). V lost 4 bases to trimming and J lost 3 bases, with 12 bases between them. Germline CDR1 and CDR2: SQVTM and ANQGSEA. The CDR3 extends over 13 amino acids.

This sequence joins TRBV28 and TRBJ2-7, with 12 bases matching TRBD2. V lost 9 bases to trimming and J lost 6 bases; unmatched junction nucleotides: 9. This CDR3 contains 14 residues. Germline V gives CDR1 MDHEN, CDR2 SYDVKM. The CDR3, as DNA: TGTGCCAGTATCACGGTACTAGCGGGAGGCGAGCAGTACTTC. Translating it yields CASITVLAGGEQYF.

The chain couples TRBV18 to TRBJ2-2; D perhaps matches TRBD2 (5 bases). Trimming shortened V by 1 base and J by 4 bases, and 10 bases separated the two germline ends. There are 15 residues in the CDR3. CDR1 KGHSH and CDR2 LQKENI come from the germline V gene. The CDR3 DNA sequence: TGTGCCAGCTCACCACGTTCGAGGGTCACCGGGGAGCTGTTTTTT. Its translation: CASSPRSRVTGELFF.

The chain links TRBV27 to TRBJ1-2; 9 bases agree with TRBD1. Trimming at V came to 3 bases and at J to 8 bases, leaving 16 bases not matched to a gene. The CDR3 spans 17 residues. The V gene's germline CDR1 is MNHEY and CDR2 SMNVEV (reference sequence). The chain's CDR3 is CASSLYFRDRVTYGYTF. In nucleotides, the CDR3 is TGTGCCAGCAGTTTGTATTTTCGGGACAGGGTGACGTACGGCTACACCTTC.

The V call is TRBV9, the J call TRBJ2-4; TRBD2 matches 10 bases. The germline V gene encodes CDR1 SGDLS and CDR2 YYNGEE. The V and J ends lost 1 base and 7 bases, in that order; junction bases with no gene match: 17. CDR3 size: 19 residues. The CDR3 spells CASSVSGSSGRAHSNIQYF. The CDR3 nucleotides read TGTGCCAGCAGCGTATCGGGGTCTAGCGGGAGAGCCCATTCGAACATTCAGTACTTC.

The chain combines TRBV25-1 with TRBJ2-1; D ambiguous. Germline-derived CDR1 and CDR2 are MGHDK and SYGVNS. The CDR3 totals 13 residues. With 4 bases removed from V and 4 bases from J, the gap between germline ends came to 8 bases. The CDR3 loop reads CASSGIGYNEQFF. In DNA, the CDR3 is TGTGCCAGCAGTGGGATCGGGTACAATGAGCAGTTCTTC.

The chain uses TRBV5-1 and TRBJ1-1; D gene unclear. The CDR3 extends over 14 amino acids. Looked up from germline, CDR1 is SGHRS and CDR2 is YFSETQ. Trimming took 1 base from V and 7 from J, leaving 14 bases between them. CDR3 sequence (DNA): TGCGCCAGCAGCTTGACCGGGAGCGGAGATGAAGCTTTCTTT. It codes for CASSLTGSGDEAFF.

This clone was counted only a few times. This chain uses TRBV6-1 with TRBJ1-5, with D possibly TRBD1 on 5 matching bases. The CDR3 extends over 15 amino acids. Per the germline V gene, CDR1 is MNHNS and CDR2 is SASEGT. V lost 4 bases, J lost 3 bases, and 13 bases lay in between. CDR3 in amino acids: CASSGGGGNNQPQHF. The CDR3 bases are TGTGCCAGCAGTGGGGGCGGTGGTAACAATCAGCCCCAGCATTTT.

The J gene is TRBJ2-7, the V gene TRBV4-2; tentative D call: TRBD1 (6 bases). The germline gives CDR1 LGHNA, CDR2 YNFKEQ. The CDR3 sequence is 15 residues long. V lost 1 base and J 5 bases, leaving 15 bases between the germline ends. CDR3 residues: CASSQVDRSLDEQYF. For the CDR3, the DNA is TGTGCCAGCAGCCAAGTAGACAGGTCCCTGGACGAGCAGTACTTC.

The rearrangement joins TRBV4-1 to TRBJ2-7, with 7 bases aligning to TRBD1. The junction had 5 bases not matched to a gene; V was cut back by 4 bases and J by 2 bases. The germline V gene encodes CDR1 MGHRA and CDR2 YSYEKL. The CDR3 has 14 residues. The CDR3 protein is CASSLADRAYEQYF. The CDR3 coding sequence is TGCGCCAGCAGCCTCGCTGACAGGGCCTACGAGCAGTACTTC.

The chain joins TRBV7-9 to TRBJ2-1; a possible D gene is TRBD1 (6 bases). Trimming left V 5 bases short and J 2 bases short, with 16 bases between. The CDR3 has 16 residues. The germline V gene has CDR1 SEHNR and CDR2 FQNEAQ (reference sequence). The CDR3 spells CASSAARGSAYNEQFF. CDR3 DNA: TGTGCCAGCAGCGCAGCCAGGGGATCGGCCTACAATGAGCAGTTCTTC.

The chain is built from TRBV5-1 and TRBJ1-6, with D uncertain. In germline, CDR1 is SGHRS, CDR2 YFSETQ. Deletions cut 0 bases from V and 0 bases from J, with 19 bases between. This CDR3 contains 20 residues. CDR3 nucleotides: TGCGCCAGCAGCTTGGAGCGCCAACCAGAGGGTGGCTCCTATAATTCACCCCTCCACTTT. Translating gives CASSLERQPEGGSYNSPLHF.

The chain couples TRBV7-2 to TRBJ2-1; the match to TRBD2 covers 14 bases. Per the germline V gene, CDR1 is SGHTA and CDR2 is FQGNSA. The CDR3 is 18 residues long. The V gene end was trimmed by 5 bases and the J gene end by 9 bases; junction bases not matched to a gene: 15. CDR3 loop: CASSPHTGTSGGLGEQFF. As DNA, the CDR3 is TGTGCCAGCAGCCCACACACCGGGACTAGCGGGGGCCTGGGTGAGCAGTTCTTC.

The chain employs TRBV7-2 and TRBJ2-3; no clear D gene. Trimming took 6 bases from V and 5 from J, leaving 15 bases between them. Germline CDR1 is SGHTA and CDR2 is FQGNSA. The CDR3 loop spans 14 amino acids. The chain's CDR3 is CASRLKRLGDTQYF. CDR3 sequence (DNA): TGTGCCAGCAGGTTAAAGAGGTTGGGAGATACGCAGTATTTT.

This clone showed up just once. V and J are TRBV4-3 and TRBJ1-3, with 7 bases fitting TRBD1. Trimming at V came to 2 bases and at J to 0 bases, leaving 4 bases not matched to a gene. The CDR3 consists of 16 residues. The germline gives CDR1 LGHNA, CDR2 YSLEER. The CDR3 bases are TGCGCCAGCAGCCAAACGGGACAGCTCTCTGGAAACACCATATATTTT. As protein: CASSQTGQLSGNTIYF.

This clone came up once. The rearrangement joins TRBV7-9 to TRBJ1-1; a weak D match, TRBD1 (6 bases). V was clipped by 5 bases and J by 4 bases, with 17 bases between them. This CDR3 comprises 15 residues. The germline gives CDR1 SEHNR, CDR2 FQNEAQ (reference sequence). The CDR3 spells CASSRTTGHTTEAFF. The CDR3 DNA is TGTGCCAGCAGCAGAACGACAGGACACACCACTGAAGCTTTCTTT. The whole variable domain, filled in from reference TRBV7-9 and TRBJ1-1, reads DTGVSQNPRHKITKRGQNVTFRCDPISEHNRLYWYRQTLGQGPEFLTYFQNEAQLEKSRLLSDRFSAERPKGSFSTLEIQRTEQGDSAMYLCASSRTTGHTTEAFFGQGTRLTVV.

The genes are TRBV5-6 and TRBJ2-7, with no clear D. The CDR3 spans 13 residues. Per the germline V gene, CDR1 is SGHDT and CDR2 is YYEEEE. The V end lost 0 bases, the J end lost 3 bases, and 7 bases lay between the germline ends. The CDR3 is CASSLGQNYEQYF. CDR3 coding DNA: TGTGCCAGCAGCTTGGGACAAAACTACGAGCAGTACTTC.

This clone was seen just once. This CDR3 reads CASSPPGGAQPQHF. The CDR3 nucleotides are TGTGCCAGCTCACCCCCGGGGGGAGCACAGCCCCAGCATTTT. The chain links TRBV18 to TRBJ1-5; possible D gene TRBD1, 5 bases. Per the germline V gene, CDR1 is KGHSH and CDR2 is LQKENI. Trimming removed 3 bases from V and 7 bases from J, with 13 bases in between. The CDR3 runs 14 residues.